A selection of T cell receptor beta chains follows, all from one sample in a study of cytomegalovirus exposure and HLA in healthy donors. Generated by immunoSEQ multiplex PCR, the TCRdb table keeps only in-frame clones and is missing some. This table has about 220,000 clones, about 93% appearing once. The sample comprised PBMCs. The source of these receptors is a woman between 18 and 30 years old in good health and CMV-seronegative. The CDR3 runs from the conserved cysteine through the conserved F or W. A D gene is named only where the DNA matches it firmly. Size values are once, few and many counts, or a class for expanded clones, and some rows have none.

>TRBV30|TRBD1|once|TRBJ2-5
TGTGCCTGGGGCACAGGGGGGGAGACCCAGTACTTC
CAWGTGGETQYF
>TRBV19|.|.|TRBJ1-1
TGTGCCAGCTCCGGACAAATGAACACTGAAGCTTTCTTT
CASSGQMNTEAFF
>TRBV28|.|.|TRBJ1-3
TGTGCCAGCAGTTTGGCCCCCTGGAGGAGGTTCGGACTCAACTCTGGAAACACCATATATTTT
CASSLAPWRRFGLNSGNTIYF
>TRBV5-4|.|.|TRBJ2-1
TGTGCCAGCAGCTTGTTTTTAAGCCTCAATGAGCAGTTCTTC
CASSLFLSLNEQFF
>TRBV7-6|.|.|TRBJ2-5
TGTGCCAGCAGCTTAGTTAGGGGAGAGACCCAGTACTTC
CASSLVRGETQYF
>TRBV10-1|TRBD1|few|TRBJ2-7
TGCGCCAGCAGTGACCCGGGACAGGGGGACGAGCAGTACTTC
CASSDPGQGDEQYF
>TRBV18|.|few|TRBJ2-1
TGTGCCAGCTCAGAAAGGGACACGTTTGAGGATGAGCAGTTCTTC
CASSERDTFEDEQFF
>TRBV5-4|TRBD2|.|TRBJ2-7
TGTGCCAGCAGCGTCGGACTAGCGGGAGGGCCCATCTACGAGCAGTACTTC
CASSVGLAGGPIYEQYF
>TRBV7-8|TRBD2|.|TRBJ2-7
TGTGCCAGCAGCTTAATGGGACTAGCGGGAAACTCCTACGAGCAGTACTTC
CASSLMGLAGNSYEQYF
>TRBV7-8|.|few|TRBJ1-2
TGTGCCAGCAGCTTAGGCCCCCGGGGGAACTATGGCTACACCTTC
CASSLGPRGNYGYTF
>TRBV6-5|.|once|TRBJ2-3
TGTGCCAGCAGTTACGCCCCCAGGAGCACAGATACGCAGTATTTT
CASSYAPRSTDTQYF
>TRBV6-1|.|.|TRBJ2-3
TGTGCCAGCAGTGATCCCTGGGGCGGCACAGATACGCAGTATTTT
CASSDPWGGTDTQYF
>TRBV19|TRBD1|.|TRBJ2-1
TGTGCCAGTACGGACAGGGGGCGGTATGAGCAGTTCTTC
CASTDRGRYEQFF
>TRBV7-2|TRBD2|once|TRBJ2-1
TGTGCCAGCAGCCGTCCCCAGACTAGCGGGAGACACAATGAGCAGTTCTTC
CASSRPQTSGRHNEQFF
>TRBV10-3|.|many|TRBJ2-1
TGTGCCATCAGTGAGTCGACGGGAGACGTCAATGAGCAGTTCTTC
CAISESTGDVNEQFF
>TRBV27|TRBD1|.|TRBJ2-7
TGTGCCAGCAAGAACAGGGGGTCCTTCTACGAGCAGTACTTC
CASKNRGSFYEQYF
>TRBV5-1|TRBD1|.|TRBJ1-1
TGCGCCAGCAGCTTGGAGGGCCAGGGGGAGAGAGGCACTGAAGCTTTCTTT
CASSLEGQGERGTEAFF
>TRBV10-1|TRBD2|.|TRBJ2-5
TGCGCCAGCAGTGATCGACTAGCGGGAGGGAGAGAGACCCAGTACTTC
CASSDRLAGGRETQYF
>TRBV19|.|once|TRBJ2-5
TGTGCCAGTAGTACAGGGATCCAAGAGACCCAGTACTTC
CASSTGIQETQYF
>TRBV19|TRBD1|.|TRBJ1-1
TGTGCCAGTAGTAATCCGCGTGTAGGGGGCAGTTACACTGAAGCTTTCTTT
CASSNPRVGGSYTEAFF
>TRBV6-5|TRBD1|.|TRBJ1-2
TGTGCCAGCAGCATGTGGGACAGGGGTGGTGGCTACACCTTC
CASSMWDRGGGYTF
>TRBV12-2|.|.|TRBJ1-2
TGTGCAAGTCGCCCGACCACTATAGCAGGAGGGAACTATGGCTACACCTTC
CASRPTTIAGGNYGYTF
>TRBV5-6|.|.|TRBJ2-2
TGTGCCAGCAGCCTTGTGGGGGCCGACACCGGGGAGCTGTTTTTT
CASSLVGADTGELFF
>TRBV7-2|.|few|TRBJ1-2
TGCCTGACAGGAGAAGCAAGTGGCTACACCTTC
CLTGEASGYTF
>TRBV7-3|.|.|TRBJ1-5
TGTGCCAGAAAAACCCCCCCGTCGGGGGTCCATAGCAATCAGCCCCAGCATTTT
CARKTPPSGVHSNQPQHF
>TRBV27|TRBD1|few|TRBJ1-6
TGTGCCAGCAGTTTAACGACAGGGACCAATTCACCCCTCCACTTT
CASSLTTGTNSPLHF
>TRBV5-1|TRBD1|.|TRBJ1-4
TGCGCCAGCAGCATAGGGACAGCCGAAAATGAAAAACTGTTTTTT
CASSIGTAENEKLFF
>TRBV19|.|.|TRBJ1-5
TGTGCCAGTAGTATAGATGGGGCAGGGAGGTTTAGCAATCAGCCCCAGCATTTT
CASSIDGAGRFSNQPQHF
>TRBV18|.|.|TRBJ1-1
TGTGCCAGCTCACCAGAAGCTCCCGTTGAAGCTTTCTTT
CASSPEAPVEAFF
>TRBV11-2|.|.|TRBJ2-1
TGTGCCAGCAGGCCGCCAGGAATGTCGACCTACAATGAGCAGTTCTTC
CASRPPGMSTYNEQFF
>TRBV2|TRBD1|.|TRBJ2-1
TGTGCCAGCAGTGAAAGACAGGGGTACAATGAGCAGTTCTTC
CASSERQGYNEQFF
>TRBV11-2|TRBD2|.|TRBJ2-7
TGTGCCAGCAGCTTTTGGGGACTAGCAGGCTACGAGCAGTACTTC
CASSFWGLAGYEQYF